This is a list of T cell receptor beta chains from one sample in a study of blood T cell repertoires in COVID-19. Measured with immunoSEQ multiplex PCR; TCRdb has only the in-frame clones, and not every one. This sample yields a few hundred thousand clones, of which roughly 89% are seen a single time; about 9.4% belongs to the top ten. The sample was PBMCs or T cells enriched from blood (not recorded which). These receptors originate from a woman aged 50 to 60 who had recovered from COVID-19. The CDR3 runs from the conserved cysteine through the conserved F or W. D genes are given only for firm matches. The size of a clone is reported for some rows only, either as once, few or many, or as a class for expanded clones.

d_call: TRBD1; j_call: TRBJ1-2; v_call: TRBV28; clone_size: -; cdr3_nt: TGTGCCAGCATTTTTAACAGGGGTACTAACTATGGCTACACCTTC; cdr3_aa: CASIFNRGTNYGYTF
d_call: -; j_call: TRBJ2-2; v_call: TRBV11-2; clone_size: -; cdr3_nt: TGTGCCAGCAGCTTAAAATATGAGCCTCGCACCGGGGAGCTGTTTTTT; cdr3_aa: CASSLKYEPRTGELFF
d_call: -; j_call: TRBJ2-5; v_call: TRBV25-1; clone_size: -; cdr3_nt: TGTGCCAGCAGAAAAACTAGCCTGGAGACCCAGTACTTC; cdr3_aa: CASRKTSLETQYF
d_call: -; j_call: TRBJ2-2; v_call: TRBV9; clone_size: -; cdr3_nt: TGTGCCAGCAGCGAGAGGGAACTTATAGCGACGAACACCGGGGAGCTGTTTTTT; cdr3_aa: CASSERELIATNTGELFF
d_call: TRBD1; j_call: TRBJ2-6; v_call: TRBV10-1; clone_size: -; cdr3_nt: TGCGCCGCCCCTGGTCAGGGGGCTTCTGGGGCCAACGTCCTGACTTTC; cdr3_aa: CAAPGQGASGANVLTF
d_call: TRBD1; j_call: TRBJ1-4; v_call: TRBV7-6; clone_size: -; cdr3_nt: TGTGCCAGCAGCCCTCGGACAGGATGGGGTGAAAAACTGTTTTTT; cdr3_aa: CASSPRTGWGEKLFF
d_call: -; j_call: TRBJ1-2; v_call: TRBV2; clone_size: once; cdr3_nt: TGTGCCAGCAGTGAACCAGGGACTAACTATGGCTACACCTTC; cdr3_aa: CASSEPGTNYGYTF
d_call: -; j_call: TRBJ2-7; v_call: TRBV4-1; clone_size: -; cdr3_nt: TGCGCCAGCAGCCAAGATAGAAGGGCCTCGGGGGAGCAGTACTTC; cdr3_aa: CASSQDRRASGEQYF
d_call: TRBD1; j_call: TRBJ1-1; v_call: TRBV28; clone_size: -; cdr3_nt: TGTGCCAGCAGTGCCGCCGGGACAGAGTCCACTGAAGCTTTCTTT; cdr3_aa: CASSAAGTESTEAFF
d_call: -; j_call: TRBJ2-7; v_call: TRBV13; clone_size: -; cdr3_nt: TGTGCCAGCAGCCCGGAGGGGCACGAGCAGTACTTC; cdr3_aa: CASSPEGHEQYF
d_call: -; j_call: TRBJ1-6; v_call: TRBV7-8; clone_size: -; cdr3_nt: TGTGCCAGCAGCCCACAAGGTTCACGGGATGGTTCCTATAATTCACCCCTCCACTTT; cdr3_aa: CASSPQGSRDGSYNSPLHF
d_call: TRBD1; j_call: TRBJ1-2; v_call: TRBV5-5; clone_size: -; cdr3_nt: TGTGCCAGCAGCCGAACCCAGGGGGAAGGCTATGGCTACACCTTC; cdr3_aa: CASSRTQGEGYGYTF
d_call: -; j_call: TRBJ1-3; v_call: TRBV6-5; clone_size: -; cdr3_nt: TGTGCCAGCAGCACCACAGGGTTCGGAAACACCATATATTTT; cdr3_aa: CASSTTGFGNTIYF
d_call: -; j_call: TRBJ1-6; v_call: TRBV7-9; clone_size: -; cdr3_nt: TGTGCCAGCAGCTTAGGATTTGCGACAGAATATAATTCACCCCTCCACTTT; cdr3_aa: CASSLGFATEYNSPLHF
d_call: -; j_call: TRBJ1-4; v_call: TRBV19; clone_size: few; cdr3_nt: TGTGCCAGTAGCATACTCTCCGAAAAACTGTTTTTT; cdr3_aa: CASSILSEKLFF
d_call: TRBD1; j_call: TRBJ1-1; v_call: TRBV18; clone_size: few; cdr3_nt: TGTGCCAGCCTGGCCACAGGGGAGAGCACTGAAGCTTTCTTT; cdr3_aa: CASLATGESTEAFF
d_call: -; j_call: TRBJ1-2; v_call: TRBV27; clone_size: -; cdr3_nt: TGTGCCAGCAGCGCTAAGTCGCGGGGTTTCCCTAACTATGGCTACACCTTC; cdr3_aa: CASSAKSRGFPNYGYTF
d_call: TRBD1; j_call: TRBJ2-7; v_call: TRBV27; clone_size: -; cdr3_nt: TGTGCCAGCAGTTGGACAGGGGAGAGTAACGAGCAGTACTTC; cdr3_aa: CASSWTGESNEQYF
d_call: -; j_call: TRBJ2-1; v_call: TRBV7-9; clone_size: -; cdr3_nt: TGTGCCAGCAGCTTCCCCGGACAGTTCAATGAGCAGTTCTTC; cdr3_aa: CASSFPGQFNEQFF
d_call: -; j_call: TRBJ2-3; v_call: TRBV12-3/TRBV12-4; clone_size: -; cdr3_nt: TGTGCCAGCAGTCTAAGCAGGGCAGATACGCAGTATTTT; cdr3_aa: CASSLSRADTQYF
d_call: -; j_call: TRBJ1-5; v_call: TRBV28; clone_size: -; cdr3_nt: TGTGCCAGCATCCCAAGCCGGGTGACAGCCCGATACAATCAGCCCCAGCATTTT; cdr3_aa: CASIPSRVTARYNQPQHF
d_call: -; j_call: TRBJ1-4; v_call: TRBV14; clone_size: -; cdr3_nt: TGTGCCAGCAGCCTCACGAGGAGCGGTGAAAAACTGTTTTTT; cdr3_aa: CASSLTRSGEKLFF
d_call: -; j_call: TRBJ2-1; v_call: TRBV19; clone_size: -; cdr3_nt: TGTGCCAGTAGTATGTTGGGACACTACTCCTACAATGAGCAGTTCTTC; cdr3_aa: CASSMLGHYSYNEQFF
d_call: TRBD1; j_call: TRBJ1-2; v_call: TRBV9; clone_size: many; cdr3_nt: TGTGCCAGCAGCGTTCGACAGGGGACGGAGGATGGCTACACCTTC; cdr3_aa: CASSVRQGTEDGYTF
d_call: -; j_call: TRBJ1-5; v_call: TRBV28; clone_size: once; cdr3_nt: TGTGCCAGCCGTGGGGGGGACCTTAGGAATCAGCCCCAGCATTTT; cdr3_aa: CASRGGDLRNQPQHF
d_call: TRBD1; j_call: TRBJ2-7; v_call: TRBV29-1; clone_size: -; cdr3_nt: TGCAGCGTTGCCCGGACAGGGGAAAGCGAGCAGTACTTC; cdr3_aa: CSVARTGESEQYF
d_call: TRBD2; j_call: TRBJ2-1; v_call: TRBV5-4; clone_size: -; cdr3_nt: TGTGCCAGCAGCTCCCCGGGAGGGCCCAATGAGCAGTTCTTC; cdr3_aa: CASSSPGGPNEQFF
d_call: -; j_call: TRBJ1-6; v_call: TRBV7-2; clone_size: -; cdr3_nt: TGTGCCAGCAGCCGGTTAGGCGGGGACTCACCCCTCCACTTT; cdr3_aa: CASSRLGGDSPLHF
d_call: -; j_call: TRBJ1-1; v_call: TRBV19; clone_size: few; cdr3_nt: TGTGCCAGTAGTATTCGGTGGGAGTCCGCTGAAGCTTTCTTT; cdr3_aa: CASSIRWESAEAFF
d_call: TRBD1; j_call: TRBJ1-1; v_call: TRBV28; clone_size: -; cdr3_nt: TGTGCCAGCAGTTCGGGACAGGCGGGTGAAGCTTTCTTT; cdr3_aa: CASSSGQAGEAFF
d_call: TRBD1; j_call: TRBJ1-5; v_call: TRBV6-5; clone_size: -; cdr3_nt: TGTGCCAGCAGCGATGACAGGGATCAGCCCCAGCATTTT; cdr3_aa: CASSDDRDQPQHF
d_call: TRBD2; j_call: TRBJ2-5; v_call: TRBV15; clone_size: -; cdr3_nt: TGTGCCACCAGCAGGAGGACTAGCGAAGAGACCCAGTACTTC; cdr3_aa: CATSRRTSEETQYF
d_call: -; j_call: TRBJ2-7; v_call: TRBV18; clone_size: once; cdr3_nt: TGTGCCAGCTCACCCGGGAACTACGAGCAGTACTTC; cdr3_aa: CASSPGNYEQYF
d_call: TRBD2; j_call: TRBJ2-7; v_call: TRBV5-1; clone_size: -; cdr3_nt: TGCGCCAGCAGCTTGGGGACTAGCGGCTACGAGCAGTACTTC; cdr3_aa: CASSLGTSGYEQYF
d_call: -; j_call: TRBJ1-2; v_call: TRBV30; clone_size: -; cdr3_nt: TGTGCCTGGAGGGGATTGGGAGATGGCTACACCTTC; cdr3_aa: CAWRGLGDGYTF
d_call: -; j_call: TRBJ1-2; v_call: TRBV18; clone_size: -; cdr3_nt: TGTGCCAGCTCACCGGGTGGGCAAGCACGACACGGCTACACCTTC; cdr3_aa: CASSPGGQARHGYTF
d_call: -; j_call: TRBJ1-2; v_call: TRBV15; clone_size: -; cdr3_nt: TGTGCCACCAGCCTCCTCCCCGTACTGAGCTATGGCTACACCTTC; cdr3_aa: CATSLLPVLSYGYTF
d_call: -; j_call: TRBJ2-7; v_call: TRBV19; clone_size: -; cdr3_nt: TGTGCCAGTAGTATAGGCCGCGGGACAGCTTATAACTACGAGCAGTACTTC; cdr3_aa: CASSIGRGTAYNYEQYF
d_call: -; j_call: TRBJ2-1; v_call: TRBV7-9; clone_size: -; cdr3_nt: TGTGCCAGCAGCGCCCAGGTAGCGTTTGGTCGGGAGCAGTTCTTC; cdr3_aa: CASSAQVAFGREQFF
d_call: -; j_call: TRBJ1-5; v_call: TRBV27; clone_size: -; cdr3_nt: TGTGCCAGCAGTTATGGTAGCAGGGGAAGCAATCAGCCCCAGCATTTT; cdr3_aa: CASSYGSRGSNQPQHF
d_call: TRBD2; j_call: TRBJ2-1; v_call: TRBV7-9; clone_size: -; cdr3_nt: TGTGCCAGCAGCTCTCCAGGGGGTCTAGCGGGAGCAGGTGAGCAGTTCTTC; cdr3_aa: CASSSPGGLAGAGEQFF
d_call: TRBD1; j_call: TRBJ1-1; v_call: TRBV18; clone_size: -; cdr3_nt: TGTGCCAGCTCAGCGCCGGGACAGGGGCCCCGGGGGACTGAAGCTTTCTTT; cdr3_aa: CASSAPGQGPRGTEAFF
d_call: -; j_call: TRBJ1-5; v_call: TRBV2; clone_size: -; cdr3_nt: TGTGCCAGCAAGGACGGGCAGGGGAACGTAGGTAGCAATCAGCCCCAGCATTTT; cdr3_aa: CASKDGQGNVGSNQPQHF
d_call: TRBD2; j_call: TRBJ2-7; v_call: TRBV5-1; clone_size: -; cdr3_nt: TGCGCCAGCAGCTGGGAGGGCTACGAGCAGTACTTC; cdr3_aa: CASSWEGYEQYF
d_call: -; j_call: TRBJ1-5; v_call: TRBV28; clone_size: -; cdr3_nt: TGTGCCAGCAGTTTCCCCAGAGGGAGTCTCGATCAGCCCCAGCATTTT; cdr3_aa: CASSFPRGSLDQPQHF
d_call: TRBD1; j_call: TRBJ1-2; v_call: TRBV28; clone_size: -; cdr3_nt: TGTGCCAGCAGTGTGACAGGGTCCCCCCCAAACTATGGCTACACCTTC; cdr3_aa: CASSVTGSPPNYGYTF
d_call: TRBD1; j_call: TRBJ1-1; v_call: TRBV27; clone_size: -; cdr3_nt: TGTGCCAGCAGTTTATTTTACGGGACAGGACAAAGGAACACTGAAGCTTTCTTT; cdr3_aa: CASSLFYGTGQRNTEAFF
d_call: TRBD2; j_call: TRBJ2-3; v_call: TRBV7-6; clone_size: -; cdr3_nt: TGTGCCAGCAGCTCCGGACTAGCGGGTGGAAATACGCAGTATTTT; cdr3_aa: CASSSGLAGGNTQYF
d_call: TRBD2; j_call: TRBJ2-5; v_call: TRBV5-1; clone_size: -; cdr3_nt: TGCGCCAGCAGGAGCGGGGGTGGGGGCCAAGAGACCCAGTACTTC; cdr3_aa: CASRSGGGGQETQYF
d_call: -; j_call: TRBJ2-1; v_call: TRBV2; clone_size: -; cdr3_nt: TGTGCCAGCAGTTTGACAGTCCAGTTCTTC; cdr3_aa: CASSLTVQFF
d_call: TRBD1; j_call: TRBJ2-2; v_call: TRBV11-3; clone_size: -; cdr3_nt: TGTGCCAGCAGTAATCAGGGGGCAGGCACCGGGGAGCTGTTTTTT; cdr3_aa: CASSNQGAGTGELFF
d_call: TRBD1; j_call: TRBJ2-6; v_call: TRBV5-4; clone_size: -; cdr3_nt: TGTGCCAGCAGCTATACCGGGACAGGGGAATCTGGGGCCAACGTCCTGACTTTC; cdr3_aa: CASSYTGTGESGANVLTF
d_call: TRBD2; j_call: TRBJ2-1; v_call: TRBV10-2; clone_size: -; cdr3_nt: TGCGCCAGCAGTGATCGGACTAGCGGGGTTGAGCAGTTCTTC; cdr3_aa: CASSDRTSGVEQFF
d_call: -; j_call: TRBJ1-2; v_call: TRBV4-1; clone_size: -; cdr3_nt: TGCGCCAGCAGAGTCGAGACAGGCCGCTATGGCTACACCTTC; cdr3_aa: CASRVETGRYGYTF
d_call: TRBD2; j_call: TRBJ2-2; v_call: TRBV4-1; clone_size: -; cdr3_nt: TGCGCCAGCAGCCACGGGGGGAACGGGGAGCTGTTTTTT; cdr3_aa: CASSHGGNGELFF